This paragraph covers one TCR beta chain sequence. This may be a read error: a much more frequent sequence differs by one nucleotide. A second roughly 6 to 12 cycle PCR used barcoded and J-beta primers. TCRdb reprocessed the 5' RACE reads via MiXCR and lists one record per CDR3 protein. The table shows approximately 1.5 million distinct CDR3 sequences, with roughly 30% occurring only once. There were at least 6 micrograms of total RNA extracted from every sample. The germline gives CDR1 MNHNS, CDR2 SASEGT. The CDR3 totals 18 residues. Losses at the gene ends were 4 bases for V and 0 bases for J; bases not matched to a gene: 13. This entry is derived from a study of blood T cells in healthy people across ages. Study-wide background: Through template switching, about one barcoded beta molecule was captured per two T cells, as measured in model experiments.

The chain uses TRBV6-1 and TRBJ2-3; TRBD2 agrees at 7 bases. Sequenced: blood. The clonotype comes from a woman aged 25 to 39 in good health. The CDR3 nucleotides read TGTGCCAGCAGTGGGGGGGGACCCGGACGTTCTAGCACAGATACGCAGTATTTT. Its translation is CASSGGGPGRSSTDTQYF.